A selection of T cell receptor beta chains follows, all from one sample in a study of cytomegalovirus exposure and HLA in healthy donors. Clones were read by immunoSEQ multiplex PCR, and TCRdb kept only the in-frame ones, dropping some. The sample includes under 200,000 clones, roughly 79% seen only once; the top ten take around 15%. The sample consisted of PBMCs. These receptors all stem from a man in his fifties in good health and CMV-seropositive. The conserved cysteine and the conserved F or W are not part of the CDR3 here. Some rows mark clone size as missing; the rest say once, few, many or name a class of expanded clone.

abundance: few; v_gene: TRBV9; CDR3aa: ASSPYTSGLAKNIQY
abundance: few; v_gene: TRBV4-3; CDR3aa: ASSQVLEAQQY
abundance: .; v_gene: TRBV6-1; CDR3aa: ASSESLWTGLYEKLF
abundance: .; v_gene: TRBV4-3; CDR3aa: ASSQDAKFLHGELF
abundance: .; v_gene: TRBV27; CDR3aa: ASSLIATGDYNEQF
abundance: .; v_gene: TRBV13; CDR3aa: ASKLAGPHTGELF
abundance: .; v_gene: TRBV7-2; CDR3aa: ASSFGPRGEAF
abundance: .; v_gene: TRBV5-6; CDR3aa: ASSLYRGSLEQY
abundance: .; v_gene: TRBV6-5; CDR3aa: ASSYGDRGDSPLH
abundance: .; v_gene: TRBV28; CDR3aa: ASSLMEGGAAKNIQY
abundance: .; v_gene: TRBV10-3; CDR3aa: AISESGRGRTDTQY
abundance: .; v_gene: TRBV5-5; CDR3aa: ASSPRRVAYGYT
abundance: .; v_gene: TRBV7-5; CDR3aa: VRSFLRTGRASYNEQF
abundance: .; v_gene: TRBV11-2; CDR3aa: ASSYKSGGYNEQF
abundance: few; v_gene: TRBV7-2; CDR3aa: ASSLSEGAGDTQY
abundance: .; v_gene: TRBV29-1; CDR3aa: SVGRGPGEKLF
abundance: .; v_gene: TRBV7-9; CDR3aa: AGGNTEAF
abundance: .; v_gene: TRBV5-1; CDR3aa: ASSLTGMNTEAF
abundance: .; v_gene: TRBV7-2; CDR3aa: ASSFEQYAQPQH
abundance: .; v_gene: TRBV9; CDR3aa: ASSTHQGNYGYT